The 6 T cell receptor beta chains below come from one sample, sequenced in a study of cytomegalovirus exposure and HLA in healthy donors. 60 Vbeta and 13 Jbeta primers were used in PCR. Produced via immunoSEQ multiplex PCR; TCRdb's table is partial and in-frame only. Seen here are over 150,000 clones, roughly 70% observed once, and the top ten hold approximately 5.4%. Sample: PBMCs. The receptors stem from a woman aged 18-35 years in good health and CMV-seropositive.

With respect to this clone: Other DNA sequences from this sample encode an identical CDR3 as well. The CDR3 DNA reads TGTGCCATCTCCGATCCGAGCTCCTACGAGCAGTACTTC. Translating gives CAISDPSSYEQYF. V gene TRBV10-3 combines with J gene TRBJ2-7; D call uncertain. The CDR3 contains 13 residues. Germline assignment: CDR1 ENHRY and CDR2 SYGVKD. Trimming removed 8 bases from V and 0 bases from J, with 11 bases in between.

The J gene is TRBJ2-7, the V gene TRBV6-1, with D perhaps matching TRBD1 (5 bases). From germline, CDR1 is MNHNS and CDR2 SASEGT. This CDR3 is built from 14 residues. With 6 bases removed from V and 3 bases from J, the gap between germline ends came to 15 bases. The DNA for the CDR3 is TGTGCCAGCAGCCAAAATGGACAATACTACGAGCAGTACTTC. This translates into CASSQNGQYYEQYF.

CDR3 sequence reads: CASSRGQGSGYTF. CDR3 sequence (DNA): TGTGCCAGCAGCCGGGGACAGGGCAGCGGCTACACCTTC. J is TRBJ1-2 and V is TRBV6-6, with TRBD1 matching over 9 bases. J gave up 8 bases and V 6 bases, and 7 bases lay outside the gene matches. The germline gives CDR1 MNHNY, CDR2 SVGAGI (reference sequence). The CDR3 contains 13 residues.

The chain is built from TRBV19 and TRBJ1-2, with D maybe TRBD1 (6 bases). Trimming took 7 bases from V and 6 from J, leaving 9 bases between them. This CDR3 comprises 11 residues. Germline CDR1 is LNHDA and CDR2 is SQIVND (reference sequence). Here the CDR3 reads CASKGEHGYTF. The CDR3 DNA is TGTGCCAGTAAGGGGGAGCATGGCTACACCTTC.

The J gene is TRBJ1-6, the V gene TRBV28; D is unclear. Looked up from germline, CDR1 is MDHEN and CDR2 is SYDVKM. The CDR3 runs 18 residues. V lost 5 bases and J lost 7, with 24 bases in between. Here the CDR3 reads CASSTLPGSDPQNSPLHF. In DNA form, the CDR3 reads TGTGCCAGCAGTACCCTTCCAGGTTCGGATCCACAAAATTCACCCCTCCACTTT.

The gene calls are TRBV28 and TRBJ1-1, with D perhaps matching TRBD1 (5 bases). CDR3 length equals 13 residues. V was trimmed by 11 bases and J by 1 base, leaving 14 bases between them. Per the germline V gene, CDR1 is MDHEN and CDR2 is SYDVKM. CDR3 nucleotides: TGTGCCGGGTGTCGCGGGGGGAACACTGAAGCTTTCTTT. Residues: CAGCRGGNTEAFF. Full variable domain (outside the CDR3, taken from reference TRBV28 and TRBJ1-1): DVKVTQSSRYLVKRTGEKVFLECVQDMDHENMFWYRQDPGLGLRLIYFSYDVKMKEKGDIPEGYSVSREKKERFSLILESASTNQTSMYLCAGCRGGNTEAFFGQGTRLTVV.